The clone carrying this T cell receptor beta chain was seen more than once but under ten times. TCR cDNA was made by 5'RACE template switching, adding a universal primer site and UMIs. TCRdb passed the 5' RACE reads through MiXCR, listing each CDR3 protein once. The table includes 300,000 to 400,000 distinct CDR3 sequences, 7% to 10% detected once. These data are taken from a study of T cells after yellow fever vaccination. Study-level background: It was SMART-Seq v4 Ultra Low Input that prepared the fractions with low cell numbers.

The CDR3 loop spans 13 amino acids. Germline trimming cut 7 bases from V and 8 bases from J; bases unmatched to any gene: 6. CDR1 and CDR2 (germline): MNHNS, SASEGT. The clonotype originates from a man aged 18 to 35 who received the YFV17D yellow fever vaccine. The starting material was PBMCs, obtained roughly 46 days after the first yellow fever vaccination. The chain combines TRBV6-1 with TRBJ2-7, with 12 bases lining up with TRBD2. This chain's CDR3 is CASMGGLAGKQYF. CDR3 DNA: TGTGCCAGCATGGGTGGACTAGCGGGGAAGCAGTACTTC.